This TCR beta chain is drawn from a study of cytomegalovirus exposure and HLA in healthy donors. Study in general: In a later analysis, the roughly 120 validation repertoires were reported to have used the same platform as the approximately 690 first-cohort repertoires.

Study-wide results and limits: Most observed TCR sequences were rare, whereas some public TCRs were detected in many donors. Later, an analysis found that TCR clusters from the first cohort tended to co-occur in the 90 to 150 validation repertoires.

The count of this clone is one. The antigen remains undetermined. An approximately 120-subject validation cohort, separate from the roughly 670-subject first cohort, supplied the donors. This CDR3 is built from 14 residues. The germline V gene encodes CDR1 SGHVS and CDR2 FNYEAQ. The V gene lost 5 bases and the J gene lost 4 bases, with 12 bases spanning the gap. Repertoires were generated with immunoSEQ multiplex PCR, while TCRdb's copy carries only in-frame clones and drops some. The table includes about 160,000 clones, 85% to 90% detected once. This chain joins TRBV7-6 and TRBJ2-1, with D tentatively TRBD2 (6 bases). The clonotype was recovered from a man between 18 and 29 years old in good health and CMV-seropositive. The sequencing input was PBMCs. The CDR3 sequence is CASSHPGGYNEQFF. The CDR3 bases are TGTGCCAGCAGCCACCCCGGGGGTTACAATGAGCAGTTCTTC.